A single sample is the source of the 20 T cell receptor beta chains below, sequenced in a study of cytomegalovirus exposure and HLA in healthy donors (dated by TCRdb to the late 2010s). The method was the immunoSEQ multiplex PCR assay. For the multiplex PCR, a mixture combining 60 forward primers for TCR Vbeta segments and 13 reverse primers for TCR Jbeta segments was used. What TCRdb holds here is the immuneACCESS table cut down to in-frame rearrangements. Part of the clones is not present; checked against another copy, under half of the missing clones reflect an unresolved V gene, and the others are unexplained. Across this sample there are about 130,000 clones, with around 70% seen only once. The ten most abundant clones make up 7.3% of the sample. The specimen sequenced was PBMCs. The receptors stem from a male donor in good health and CMV-seronegative.

The chain recombines TRBV7-9 with TRBJ2-5, with a tentative D call TRBD1 (5 bases). Trimming removed 5 bases at V and 0 bases at J, with 10 bases between. Looked up from germline, CDR1 is SEHNR and CDR2 is FQNEAQ (reference sequence). The CDR3 is 14 amino acids. Here the CDR3 DNA reads TGTGCCAGCAGCGACAGCCTGTACCAAGAGACCCAGTACTTC. It specifies CASSDSLYQETQYF.

The chain joins TRBV11-2 to TRBJ2-3; D perhaps matches TRBD1 (5 bases). Germline values: CDR1 SGHAT, CDR2 FQNNGV. V dropped 1 base and J dropped 5 bases, with 13 bases sitting between them. The CDR3 sequence is 15 residues long. CDR3 sequence (DNA): TGTGCCAGCAGCTTAGTGGGCAGGGATGGAGATACGCAGTATTTT. Translated, it gives CASSLVGRDGDTQYF.

The chain combines TRBV28 with TRBJ2-2; 10 bases are shared with TRBD2. CDR1 and CDR2 from the germline V gene are MDHEN and SYDVKM. The CDR3 spans 16 residues. Trimming took 5 bases from V and 0 from J; bases not matched to a gene: 3. CDR3 region: CASSVLAGANTGELFF. CDR3 in DNA: TGTGCCAGCAGTGTCCTAGCGGGAGCGAACACCGGGGAGCTGTTTTTT.

This chain joins TRBV5-4 and TRBJ2-1; 10 bases agree with TRBD2. The CDR3 is made up of 16 amino acids. Germline loops: CDR1 SGHNT, CDR2 YYREEE (reference sequence). V shed 0 bases and J 6 bases; nucleotides not matched to a gene: 6. As DNA, the CDR3 is TGTGCCAGCAGCTTGGGCGGTCTAGCGGGGGCCAATGAGCAGTTCTTC. Translated: CASSLGGLAGANEQFF.

J is TRBJ2-5 and V is TRBV5-5; 9 positions agree with TRBD1. The J call may be faulty, since TRBJ2-7 better matches the DNA end. The germline V gene has CDR1 SGHKS and CDR2 YYEKEE (reference sequence). The CDR3 spans 15 residues. In DNA, the CDR3 is TGTGCCAGCAGCGCTGGGACAGGGTCGTGGTACGAGCAGTACTTC. Amino acid sequence: CASSAGTGSWYEQYF.

This clone was seen more than once but under ten times. The V gene is TRBV9, the J gene TRBJ1-1, with D hard to call. There are 15 residues in the CDR3. Trimming removed 0 bases at V and 2 bases at J, with 11 bases between. The germline gives CDR1 SGDLS, CDR2 YYNGEE. The CDR3 DNA follows: TGTGCCAGCAGCGTAGCTGGTGGGCTTAACACTGAAGCTTTCTTT. This gives the protein CASSVAGGLNTEAFF.

The chain is built from TRBV4-3 and TRBJ2-5; 9 bases map to TRBD2. J lost 5 bases, V lost 5 bases, and 9 bases had no gene match. The CDR3 spans 15 residues. Germline V gene data show CDR1 as LGHNA and CDR2 as YSLEER. The CDR3 region is CASSVGRGGVETQYF. CDR3 sequence (DNA): TGCGCCAGCAGCGTTGGGCGGGGGGGCGTGGAGACCCAGTACTTC.

This chain uses TRBV9 with TRBJ2-7; TRBD1 agrees at 7 bases. Germline CDR1 is SGDLS and CDR2 is YYNGEE. The CDR3 runs to 15 residues. V lost 4 bases, J lost 0 bases, and 7 bases stayed unmatched. The CDR3 spells CASSTGAGRSYEQYF. CDR3 DNA: TGTGCCAGCAGCACAGGGGCGGGTCGCTCCTACGAGCAGTACTTC.

The chain employs TRBV19 and TRBJ2-7, with 15 bases matching TRBD2. The CDR3 spans 17 residues. Germline V gives CDR1 LNHDA, CDR2 SQIVND (reference sequence). The V segment lost 6 bases and the J segment 9 bases; nucleotides outside the gene matches: 15. CDR3 DNA sequence: TGTGCCAGTAGCCCCCTCCCGTGGACTAGCGGGAGGGAGAGGCAGTACTTC. Protein: CASSPLPWTSGRERQYF.

This sequence joins TRBV7-2 and TRBJ2-1, with TRBD2 as a possible D gene (6 bases). The CDR3 covers 15 residues. Between the trimmed V and J ends, which lost 5 bases and 10 bases, there was a span of 21 bases. CDR1 and CDR2 from the germline V gene are SGHTA and FQGNSA. CDR3 region: CASSPPHGRGREQFF. CDR3 DNA: TGTGCCAGCAGCCCACCCCACGGAAGAGGGAGGGAGCAGTTCTTC.

The chain employs TRBV28 and TRBJ2-2; 12 bases map to TRBD2. CDR3 size: 19 residues. The V gene end was trimmed by 3 bases and the J gene end by 3 bases; junction bases not matched to a gene: 11. Germline CDR1 MDHEN, CDR2 SYDVKM. CDR3 sequence: CASSFDLAGGRRYTGELFF. The DNA of the CDR3 is TGTGCCAGCAGTTTCGATCTAGCGGGGGGGCGGAGGTACACCGGGGAGCTGTTTTTT.

The chain combines TRBV5-1 with TRBJ2-3; the D gene is possibly TRBD2 (6 bases). There are 14 residues in the CDR3. Trimming removed 6 bases from V and 2 bases from J, with 13 bases in between. Germline V gives CDR1 SGHRS, CDR2 YFSETQ. The CDR3, as DNA: TGCGCCAGCAAGGAGGGAGTCCCCACAGATACGCAGTATTTT. Translated: CASKEGVPTDTQYF.

This clone was observed a handful of times. V and J are TRBV27 and TRBJ2-7; TRBD1 agrees at 9 bases. The V and J ends lost 6 bases and 2 bases, in that order; junction bases with no gene match: 5. This CDR3 region has 14 residues. The germline gives CDR1 MNHEY, CDR2 SMNVEV (reference sequence). The CDR3: CASSRDRETYEQYF. CDR3 in DNA: TGTGCCAGCAGCCGGGACAGGGAGACCTACGAGCAGTACTTC.

This clone was observed a few times. This sequence joins TRBV29-1 and TRBJ2-7; TRBD2 is a possible D gene (5 bases). CDR3 length: 14 amino acids. Germline loops: CDR1 SQVTM, CDR2 ANQGSEA. V was clipped by 3 bases and J by 2 bases, with 14 bases between them. The DNA of the CDR3 is TGCAGCGTTGAGGTGGGGTCCGGGACCTACGAGCAGTACTTC. Protein product: CSVEVGSGTYEQYF.

The V call is TRBV5-1, the J call TRBJ1-1; the match to TRBD1 covers 11 bases. The CDR3 sequence is 15 residues long. In germline, CDR1 is SGHRS, CDR2 YFSETQ. J was trimmed by 1 base and V by 8 bases; bases with no gene match: 7. DNA of the CDR3: TGCGCCAGTTTAGGACAGGGGGCGTGGAACACTGAAGCTTTCTTT. It specifies CASLGQGAWNTEAFF.

This clone is a singleton in its sample. This chain connects TRBV6-1 to TRBJ1-2, with D unresolved. The CDR3 is made up of 14 amino acids. Germline-derived CDR1 and CDR2 are MNHNS and SASEGT. V gave up 6 bases and J gave up 7 bases, with 18 bases separating them. The CDR3 sequence: CASRPPGAGGGYTF. The CDR3 region has the DNA TGTGCCAGCAGACCCCCCGGCGCTGGAGGTGGCTACACCTTC.

The chain links TRBV28 to TRBJ1-1; D is undetermined. CDR1 is MDHEN and CDR2 is SYDVKM in the germline V gene. V lost 1 base and J 4 bases, leaving 7 bases between the germline ends. This CDR3 comprises 13 residues. As DNA, the CDR3 is TGTGCCAGCAGTTTATATTTAGTCACTGAAGCTTTCTTT. It is translated as CASSLYLVTEAFF.

The gene calls are TRBV6-5 and TRBJ2-3, with TRBD1 matching over 11 bases. Germline-derived CDR1 and CDR2 are MNHEY and SVGAGI. Trimming cost V 4 bases and J 7 bases; bases outside gene matches: 7. The CDR3 totals 15 residues. CDR3 protein: CASSWTGTGGNTQYF. The CDR3 DNA follows: TGTGCCAGCAGTTGGACCGGGACAGGGGGAAATACGCAGTATTTT.

CDR3 residues: CASSQGGFWTGGWTEAFF. Here the CDR3 DNA reads TGCGCCAGCAGCCAGGGTGGGTTTTGGACAGGGGGCTGGACTGAAGCTTTCTTT. This sequence joins TRBV4-3 and TRBJ1-1, with 11 bases aligning to TRBD1. The CDR3 extends over 18 amino acids. After removal of 3 bases from V and 5 bases from J, the junction contained 14 bases not matched to a gene. The germline gives CDR1 LGHNA, CDR2 YSLEER.

The rearrangement joins TRBV5-6 to TRBJ1-2; 9 nucleotides line up with TRBD1. The length of the CDR3 is 17 residues. The ends lost 4 bases at V and 0 bases at J; junction bases unmatched: 10. From germline, CDR1 is SGHDT and CDR2 YYEEEE. Written as DNA, the CDR3 is TGTGCCAGCAGCGGACCGGGACAGGGCCCTTCTAACTATGGCTACACCTTC. The encoded protein is CASSGPGQGPSNYGYTF.